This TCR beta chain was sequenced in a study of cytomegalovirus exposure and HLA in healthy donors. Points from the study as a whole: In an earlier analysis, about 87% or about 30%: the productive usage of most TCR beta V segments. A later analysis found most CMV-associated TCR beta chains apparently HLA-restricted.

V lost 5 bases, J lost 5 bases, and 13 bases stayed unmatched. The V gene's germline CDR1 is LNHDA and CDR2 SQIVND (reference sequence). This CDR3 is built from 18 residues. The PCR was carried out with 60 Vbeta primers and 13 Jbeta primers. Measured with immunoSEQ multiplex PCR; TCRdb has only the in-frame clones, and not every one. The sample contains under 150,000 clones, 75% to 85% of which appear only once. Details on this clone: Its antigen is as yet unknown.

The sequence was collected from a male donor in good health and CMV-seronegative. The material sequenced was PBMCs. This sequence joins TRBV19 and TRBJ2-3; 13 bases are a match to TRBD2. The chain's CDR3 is CASSAARLAGGRGDTQYF. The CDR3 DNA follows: TGTGCCAGTAGTGCGGCTAGACTAGCGGGGGGCCGTGGAGATACGCAGTATTTT.